A selection of T cell receptor beta chains follows, all from one sample in a study of blood T cells in healthy people across ages. TCRdb itself ran the 5' RACE reads through MiXCR, one entry per CDR3 protein. The sample shows hundreds of thousands of distinct CDR3 sequences, 56% of them seen only once. The sequenced material came from blood. These receptors all stem from a man in his forties in good health. The CDR3 runs from the conserved cysteine through the conserved F or W. A clone size is listed for some rows: how often the clone was seen (once, few, many), or a class if it is expanded.

J gene: TRBJ1-2
clone size: NA
V gene: TRBV9
CDR3 length: 11
CDR3 protein: CASRSSGGYTF

J gene: NA
clone size: NA
V gene: TRBV10-3
CDR3 length: 15
CDR3 protein: CAISEPGTGGSEQYF

J gene: TRBJ2-1
clone size: NA
V gene: TRBV29-1
CDR3 length: 15
CDR3 protein: CSVGPRGSPYNEQFF

J gene: NA
clone size: NA
V gene: TRBV7-2
CDR3 length: 20
CDR3 protein: CASSPPTSGGFDSFKNIQYF

J gene: TRBJ2-7
clone size: once
V gene: TRBV11-2
CDR3 length: 15
CDR3 protein: CASSLYGREAYEQYF

J gene: TRBJ2-3
clone size: NA
V gene: TRBV6-1
CDR3 length: 16
CDR3 protein: CASSPKSGGDTDTQYF

J gene: TRBJ1-1
clone size: NA
V gene: TRBV6-6
CDR3 length: 15
CDR3 protein: CASSYRAPSNTEAFF

J gene: TRBJ2-1
clone size: NA
V gene: TRBV13
CDR3 length: 14
CDR3 protein: CASSNTRTINEQFF

J gene: TRBJ2-5
clone size: NA
V gene: TRBV5-5
CDR3 length: 16
CDR3 protein: CASSQTDRGIQETQYF

J gene: TRBJ2-2
clone size: NA
V gene: TRBV4-3
CDR3 length: 16
CDR3 protein: CASSQELGAYTGELFF

J gene: TRBJ2-6
clone size: few
V gene: TRBV12-3/TRBV12-4
CDR3 length: 17
CDR3 protein: CASLWGQGVSGANVLTF

J gene: TRBJ2-7
clone size: NA
V gene: TRBV6-5
CDR3 length: 14
CDR3 protein: CASSTGQLLYEQYF

J gene: TRBJ1-1
clone size: NA
V gene: TRBV5-1
CDR3 length: 14
CDR3 protein: CASSSGRVSPEAFF

J gene: TRBJ1-2
clone size: few
V gene: TRBV7-9
CDR3 length: 12
CDR3 protein: CASSLWYYGYTF

J gene: TRBJ2-5
clone size: NA
V gene: TRBV7-7
CDR3 length: 12
CDR3 protein: CASSLKGETQYF

J gene: TRBJ2-7
clone size: few
V gene: TRBV6-2/TRBV6-3
CDR3 length: 16
CDR3 protein: CASRKGVGTSYNEQYF

J gene: TRBJ2-2
clone size: NA
V gene: TRBV6-6
CDR3 length: 15
CDR3 protein: CASSILGVSTGELFF

J gene: TRBJ1-2
clone size: NA
V gene: TRBV2
CDR3 length: 12
CDR3 protein: CASSETPYGYTF

J gene: TRBJ1-5
clone size: NA
V gene: TRBV30
CDR3 length: 14
CDR3 protein: CAWSIGVGVQPQHF

J gene: TRBJ2-1
clone size: once
V gene: TRBV9
CDR3 length: 13
CDR3 protein: CASRKGLANEQFF

J gene: TRBJ2-5
clone size: NA
V gene: TRBV29-1
CDR3 length: 13
CDR3 protein: CSAGGGNQETQYF

J gene: TRBJ1-5
clone size: NA
V gene: TRBV6-6
CDR3 length: 15
CDR3 protein: CASSLTSRSNQPQHF

J gene: TRBJ1-1
clone size: few
V gene: TRBV20-1
CDR3 length: 15
CDR3 protein: CSARVSGEANTEAFF

J gene: TRBJ1-1
clone size: NA
V gene: TRBV25-1
CDR3 length: 14
CDR3 protein: CASSDGGMKRKAFF

J gene: TRBJ2-3
clone size: few
V gene: TRBV7-2
CDR3 length: 17
CDR3 protein: CASSQPREVNNADTQYF

J gene: TRBJ2-1
clone size: NA
V gene: TRBV7-3
CDR3 length: 14
CDR3 protein: CASSPSGANNEQFF

J gene: TRBJ1-4
clone size: NA
V gene: TRBV28
CDR3 length: 15
CDR3 protein: CASSFDLGGNEKLFF

J gene: TRBJ1-1
clone size: NA
V gene: TRBV9
CDR3 length: 14
CDR3 protein: CASSPAGINTEAFF

J gene: TRBJ1-2
clone size: NA
V gene: TRBV20-1
CDR3 length: 13
CDR3 protein: CSARDFRGGGYTF

J gene: TRBJ1-2
clone size: few
V gene: TRBV10-3
CDR3 length: 14
CDR3 protein: CAIRGDRGNIGYTF

J gene: TRBJ2-3
clone size: NA
V gene: TRBV29-1
CDR3 length: 15
CDR3 protein: CSVVLWTADSDTQYF

J gene: TRBJ2-1
clone size: NA
V gene: TRBV4-3
CDR3 length: 16
CDR3 protein: CASSARALAGYNEQFF

J gene: TRBJ2-7
clone size: NA
V gene: TRBV5-1
CDR3 length: 15
CDR3 protein: CASSLDGQVNYEQYF

J gene: TRBJ1-1
clone size: NA
V gene: TRBV29-1
CDR3 length: 16
CDR3 protein: CSVGGAGQGRNTEAFF